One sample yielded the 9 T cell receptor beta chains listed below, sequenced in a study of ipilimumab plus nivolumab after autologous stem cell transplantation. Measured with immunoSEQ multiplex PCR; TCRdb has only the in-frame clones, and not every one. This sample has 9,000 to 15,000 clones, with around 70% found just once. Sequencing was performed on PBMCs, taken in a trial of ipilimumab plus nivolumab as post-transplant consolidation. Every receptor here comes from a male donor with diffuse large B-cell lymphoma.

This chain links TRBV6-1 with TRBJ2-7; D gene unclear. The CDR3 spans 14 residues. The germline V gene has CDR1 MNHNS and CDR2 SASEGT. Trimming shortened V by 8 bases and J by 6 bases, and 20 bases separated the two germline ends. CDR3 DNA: TGTGCCAGCTTTAAGGGTGAACTGGCCTCCGAGCAGTACTTC. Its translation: CASFKGELASEQYF.

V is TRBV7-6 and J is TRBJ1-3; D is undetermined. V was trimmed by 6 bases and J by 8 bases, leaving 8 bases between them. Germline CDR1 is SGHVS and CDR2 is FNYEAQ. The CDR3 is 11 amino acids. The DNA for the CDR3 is TGTGCCAGCAGAATCGTGGACACCATATATTTT. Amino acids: CASRIVDTIYF.

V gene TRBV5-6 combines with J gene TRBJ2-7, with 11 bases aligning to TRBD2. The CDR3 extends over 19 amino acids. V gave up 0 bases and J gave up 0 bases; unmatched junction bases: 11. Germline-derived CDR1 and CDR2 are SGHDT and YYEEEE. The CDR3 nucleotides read TGTGCCAGCAGCTTGGTCGCGGGACTAGCGGACTCGAGCTCCTACGAGCAGTACTTC. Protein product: CASSLVAGLADSSSYEQYF.

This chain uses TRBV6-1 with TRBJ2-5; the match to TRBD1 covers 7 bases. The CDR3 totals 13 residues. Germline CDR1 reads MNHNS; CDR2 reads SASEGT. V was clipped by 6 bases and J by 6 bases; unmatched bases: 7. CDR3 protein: CASRYGQVQTQYF. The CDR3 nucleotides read TGTGCCAGCAGATACGGACAGGTTCAGACCCAGTACTTC.

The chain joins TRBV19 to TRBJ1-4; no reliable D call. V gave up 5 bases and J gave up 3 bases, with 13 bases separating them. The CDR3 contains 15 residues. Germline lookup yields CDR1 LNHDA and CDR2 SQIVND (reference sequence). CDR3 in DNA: TGTGCCAGTAGTTCCTACGGCGGGGCTAATGAAAAACTGTTTTTT. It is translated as CASSSYGGANEKLFF.

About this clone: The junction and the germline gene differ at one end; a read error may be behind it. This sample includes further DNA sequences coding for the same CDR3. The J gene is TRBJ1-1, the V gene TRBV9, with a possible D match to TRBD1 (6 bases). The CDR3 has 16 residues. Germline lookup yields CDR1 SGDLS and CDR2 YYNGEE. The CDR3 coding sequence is TGTGCCACCAGCGTAGGGGGAAACGGGGGCAACACTGAAGCTTTCTTT. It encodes CATSVGGNGGNTEAFF.

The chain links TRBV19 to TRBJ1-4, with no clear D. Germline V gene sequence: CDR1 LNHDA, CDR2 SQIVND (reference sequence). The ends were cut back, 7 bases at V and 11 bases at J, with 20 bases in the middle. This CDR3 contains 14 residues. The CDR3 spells CASTLGPTYGKLFF. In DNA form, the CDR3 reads TGTGCCAGTACCCTAGGGCCAACCTACGGGAAACTGTTTTTT.

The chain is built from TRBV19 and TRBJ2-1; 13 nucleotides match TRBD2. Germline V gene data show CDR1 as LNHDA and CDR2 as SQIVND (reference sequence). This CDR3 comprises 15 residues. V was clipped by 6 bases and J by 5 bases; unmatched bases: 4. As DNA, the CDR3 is TGTGCCAGTAGACCCGGGACTAGCGGGAACAATGAGCAGTTCTTC. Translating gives CASRPGTSGNNEQFF.

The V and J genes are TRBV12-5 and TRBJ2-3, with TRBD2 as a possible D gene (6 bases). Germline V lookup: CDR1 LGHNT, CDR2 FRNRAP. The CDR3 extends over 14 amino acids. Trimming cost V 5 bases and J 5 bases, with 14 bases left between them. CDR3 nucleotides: TGTGCTAGTGGTCAGCGGGTCTCCCAAGATACGCAGTATTTT. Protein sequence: CASGQRVSQDTQYF.